Below, 12 T cell receptor beta chains from the same sample are listed, as sequenced in a study of T cells in women clearing cervical HPV infection listed by TCRdb under 2018. The method was the immunoSEQ multiplex PCR assay. TCRdb mirrors the immuneACCESS table, restricted to in-frame sequences. Some clones are absent from its copies; in checked studies, under half trace to an unresolved V gene, and the reason for the others is unknown. This sample's table lists about 20,000 clones. The top ten constitute about 12% of the sample. Sequences were obtained from blood buffy coat. These receptors were collected from a woman aged 18 to 69 with a cervical HPV16 infection that either progressed to CIN3+ or cleared (not recorded which).

The sequenced part of the CDR3 DNA is TGTGCCAGCTCACCAAACAGGGATTCCTATGGC. Its translation: CASSPNRDSYG. The full-length CDR3 reads as CASSPNRDSYGYTF. The genes are TRBV18 and TRBJ1-2; maybe TRBD1 (6 bases). The CDR3 goes on 3 residues after the read ends, and that part is filled in from the germline J gene. Germline V CDR1 and CDR2: KGHSH, LQKENI. V was clipped by 2 bases and J by 4 bases, with 11 bases between them. This CDR3 spans 14 amino acids.

Comment on this clone: The read stops 3 residues short of the end of the CDR3; the missing end is completed from the germline J gene. The J gene is TRBJ2-7, the V gene TRBV12-3 or TRBV12-4; D is possibly TRBD2 (6 bases). V was trimmed by 3 bases and J by 6 bases, leaving 9 bases between them. This CDR3 has 12 amino acids. Partial CDR3 DNA: TGTGCCAGCAGTTTTTACGGGGGCGAG. This encodes CASSFYGGE. The full CDR3 reads CASSFYGGEQYF.

A remark on this clone: One end of the junction does not line up with germline, which may come from a read error. The CDR3 end is not reached by the read, which stops 3 residues before it; the germline J gene fills it in. V gene TRBV4-2 combines with J gene TRBJ2-2; 11 bases agree with TRBD2. Germline CDR1 and CDR2: LGHNA and YNFKEQ. This CDR3 contains 17 residues. CDR3 loop: CASSQDSSGRAGGELFF. The sequenced CDR3 bases are TGCGCCAGCAGCCAAGATAGTAGCGGGAGGGCCGGCGGGGAG.

The CDR3 spells CASSLNAGVNQPQHF. Partial CDR3 DNA: TGTGCCAGTAGTTTAAACGCAGGGGTAAATCAGCCC. The gene calls are TRBV19 and TRBJ1-5; TRBD1 might be the D (6 bases). The read gets to within 3 residues of the CDR3 end, and the germline J gene fills in the rest. Trimming took 5 bases from V and 4 from J, leaving 15 bases between them. Germline V gene data show CDR1 as LNHDA and CDR2 as SQIVND (reference sequence). There are 15 residues in the CDR3.

With respect to this clone: The observed sequence ends 3 residues before the CDR3 terminus, with the missing tail filled in from the germline J gene. This chain uses TRBV5-4 with TRBJ1-2; 10 bases agree with TRBD1. Per germline, CDR1 SGHNT and CDR2 YYREEE (reference sequence). The CDR3 length is 15 residues. V lost 4 bases and J lost 5; bases outside the gene matches: 8. CDR3: CASSTRDRGLYGYTF. The sequenced part of the CDR3 DNA is TGTGCCAGCAGCACCCGGGACAGGGGTCTATATGGC.

As concerns this clone: Coverage ceases 3 residues before the CDR3 finishes, and the germline J gene fills in the end. The rearrangement joins TRBV6-1 to TRBJ1-6, with D perhaps TRBD1 (5 bases). Trimming removed 0 bases from V and 10 bases from J, with 19 bases in between. The CDR3 extends over 17 amino acids. Germline CDR1 is MNHNS and CDR2 is SASEGT. The CDR3 sequence is CASSEALYLQGSSPLHF. CDR3 DNA (partial): TGTGCCAGCAGTGAAGCGCTTTATTTGCAGGGAAGCTCACCC.

Points on this clone: The read is 3 residues too short to cover the CDR3 end, so that end is filled in from the germline J gene. The rearrangement joins TRBV18 to TRBJ1-5, with TRBD1 matching over 10 bases. The V and J ends lost 3 bases and 7 bases, in that order; junction bases with no gene match: 3. Germline lookup yields CDR1 KGHSH and CDR2 LQKENI. The CDR3 consists of 14 residues. The covered CDR3 bases are TGTGCCAGCTCACCTGGGACAGGGGAACAGCCC. It is translated as CASSPGTGEQP. The CDR3 as a whole reads CASSPGTGEQPQHF.

With regard to this clone: The read comes to an end 3 residues before the CDR3 does, leaving the germline J gene to fill in the end. This chain joins TRBV6-1 and TRBJ2-4, with D perhaps TRBD1 (6 bases). CDR3 length: 14 residues. Germline assignment: CDR1 MNHNS and CDR2 SASEGT. This CDR3 reads CASSDTGFPHGQYF. Incomplete CDR3 DNA: TGTGCCAGCAGTGATACAGGGTTCCCTCATGGT.

A word on this clone: The read gets to within 3 residues of the CDR3 end, and the germline J gene fills in the rest. This chain uses TRBV29-1 with TRBJ1-6, with D tentatively TRBD1 (5 bases). In germline, CDR1 is SQVTM, CDR2 ANQGSEA. The CDR3 loop spans 15 amino acids. V was cut by 4 bases and J by 5 bases, with 15 bases left in between. The covered CDR3 bases are TGCAGCGTTGCGGGGGGGATCCGTAATAATTCACCC. Amino acid sequence: CSVAGGIRNNSP. The entire CDR3 is CSVAGGIRNNSPLHF. The full variable domain, in which reference TRBV29-1 and TRBJ1-6 provide the parts outside the CDR3, is SAVISQKPSRDICQRGTSLTIQCQVDSQVTMMFWYRQQPGQSLTLIATANQGSEATYESGFVIDKFPISRPNLTFSTLTVSNMSPEDSSIYLCSVAGGIRNNSPLHFGNGTRLTVT.

Details on this clone: The read ends 3 residues shy of where the CDR3 ends; the end is completed using the germline J gene. This chain links TRBV6-1 with TRBJ2-7, with no clear D. The CDR3 extends over 13 amino acids. From germline, CDR1 is MNHNS and CDR2 SASEGT. Trimming cost V 1 base and J 3 bases, with 7 bases left between them. The part of the CDR3 DNA that was read is TGTGCCAGCAGTGAAGGACTTTACTACGAG. It codes for CASSEGLYYE. The full CDR3 is CASSEGLYYEQYF.

As for this clone: From the germline J gene comes the end of the CDR3, since the read stops 3 residues before it. The same CDR3 also results from other DNA sequences found in this sample. The gene calls are TRBV5-3 and TRBJ1-4; D unclear. TRBV5-3 has ORF status, its function being uncertain. This CDR3 has 15 residues. Trimming pared 4 bases from V and 6 bases from J, leaving 16 bases between. CDR3 DNA, as far as it was read: TGTGCCAGAAGCCCAAGGCAGGTTGGTTATGAAAAA. Its protein product is CARSPRQVGYEK. Given in full, the CDR3 is CARSPRQVGYEKLFF.

As regards this clone: The sequenced fragment ends 3 residues before the CDR3 boundary, so the rest is inferred from the germline J gene. V gene TRBV7-6 combines with J gene TRBJ2-7; the D is unclear. Deletions cut 0 bases from V and 3 bases from J, with 12 bases between. Germline loops: CDR1 SGHVS, CDR2 FNYEAQ. This CDR3 is 15 amino acids long. CDR3 loop: CASSLAPEHVYEQYF. The covered CDR3 bases are TGTGCCAGCAGCTTAGCGCCCGAACACGTCTACGAG.